This passage covers 19 T cell receptor beta chains from one sample sequenced in a study of T cells in Graves' hyperthyroidism and ophthalmopathy. Amplification of TCR beta CDR3 regions was performed using RNA transcripts as template. During a first-round RT-PCR of the TCR CDR3, the HTBI primer set was used. MiXCR was run by TCRdb on the multiplex PCR reads, yielding one entry per CDR3 protein. The repertoire holds around 690,000 distinct CDR3 sequences, with around 16% as singletons. The sequenced sample consisted of blood. These receptors came from a middle-aged man with Graves' hyperthyroidism.

This clonotype was counted many times. This rearrangement joins TRBV12-3 or TRBV12-4 to TRBJ2-7; 7 nucleotides agree with TRBD2. The CDR3 is 16 amino acids. V shed 1 base, J shed 3 bases, and the junction held 9 bases outside the gene matches. This chain's CDR3 is CASSLESLADFYEQYF. The CDR3 bases are TGTGCCAGCAGTTTAGAAAGTCTAGCGGACTTCTACGAGCAGTACTTC.

This clonotype was detected ten times or more. The chain couples TRBV9 to TRBJ2-7; D may be TRBD2 (6 bases). CDR1 and CDR2 from the germline V gene are SGDLS and YYNGEE. V was pared by 0 bases and J by 3 bases, with 13 bases between. This CDR3 spans 15 amino acids. CDR3 sequence reads: CASSVGPAGIYEQYF. The CDR3 DNA reads TGTGCCAGCAGCGTAGGTCCAGCGGGTATCTACGAGCAGTACTTC.

At least ten counts were recorded for this clonotype. This rearrangement joins TRBV11-2 to TRBJ1-6; TRBD1 might be the D (6 bases). CDR3 size: 15 residues. Trimming removed 1 base from V and 2 bases from J, with 6 bases in between. Germline CDR1 is SGHAT and CDR2 is FQNNGV. The CDR3 loop reads CASSLGTAYNSPLHF. CDR3 nucleotides: TGTGCCAGCAGCTTAGGGACAGCCTATAATTCACCCCTCCACTTT.

This clonotype appeared a few times. J is TRBJ2-7 and V is TRBV4-1; the match to TRBD1 covers 7 bases. The CDR3 totals 15 residues. The V segment lost 3 bases and the J segment 3 bases; nucleotides outside the gene matches: 8. Germline-derived CDR1 and CDR2 are MGHRA and YSYEKL. CDR3 nucleotide sequence: TGCGCCAGCAGCCATTCCGGGACAGTTCTCTACGAGCAGTACTTC. This translates into CASSHSGTVLYEQYF.

This clonotype was counted between two and nine times. The chain recombines TRBV29-1 with TRBJ1-5, with D hard to call. The length of the CDR3 is 12 residues. Trimming removed 3 bases from V and 4 bases from J, with 7 bases in between. Per germline, CDR1 SQVTM and CDR2 ANQGSEA. CDR3 sequence reads: CSVEDGNQPQHF. CDR3 nucleotides: TGCAGCGTTGAGGACGGGAATCAGCCCCAGCATTTT.

This clonotype was counted many times. J is TRBJ1-2 and V is TRBV24-1; possible D gene TRBD1, 5 bases. The CDR3 is 12 amino acids. The germline gives CDR1 KGHDR, CDR2 SFDVKD. V was clipped by 4 bases and J by 8 bases, with 10 bases between them. The CDR3 is CATSEGTGGYTF. The CDR3 bases are TGTGCCACCAGTGAGGGGACGGGCGGCTACACCTTC.

This clonotype has more than one count but fewer than ten. The CDR3 loop reads CASSSYGTNEKLFF. DNA of the CDR3: TGTGCCAGCAGTTCTTATGGGACTAATGAAAAACTGTTTTTT. The chain links TRBV27 to TRBJ1-4, with unresolved D. Germline V gene lookup returns CDR1 MNHEY and CDR2 SMNVEV (reference sequence). The V gene lost 4 bases and the J gene lost 2 bases, with 8 bases spanning the gap. This CDR3 has 14 residues.

This clonotype was counted ten times or more. The chain joins TRBV28 to TRBJ2-3; TRBD1 is a possible D gene (5 bases). The CDR3 contains 14 residues. The germline V and J ends were trimmed by 4 bases and 2 bases, with 10 bases remaining between them. CDR1 is MDHEN, CDR2 SYDVKM, per germline. DNA for the CDR3: TGTGCCAGCAGTTGGCAGGGAAACACAGATACGCAGTATTTT. Translating it yields CASSWQGNTDTQYF.

The rearrangement uses TRBV12-3 or TRBV12-4 and TRBJ1-1, with D hard to call. CDR3 size: 15 residues. The V and J ends lost 5 bases and 3 bases respectively, with 16 bases between them. CDR3 DNA sequence: TGTGCCAGCAGTCCCCCTTTCGGTAGGGACACTGAAGCTTTCTTT. It is translated as CASSPPFGRDTEAFF.

This clonotype was seen ten or more times. This chain connects TRBV28 to TRBJ2-2, with D hard to call. V was clipped by 3 bases and J by 3 bases, with 14 bases between them. Germline CDR1 is MDHEN and CDR2 is SYDVKM. The CDR3 spans 16 residues. CDR3 loop: CASSLFQIPDTGELFF. In DNA, the CDR3 is TGTGCCAGCAGTTTGTTCCAGATCCCTGACACCGGGGAGCTGTTTTTT.

This clonotype came up many times. The chain recombines TRBV6-1 with TRBJ1-5; 9 nucleotides match TRBD1. V was clipped by 10 bases and J by 1 base; unmatched bases: 11. Germline assignment: CDR1 MNHNS and CDR2 SASEGT. The CDR3 has 16 amino acids. CDR3 sequence reads: CATGQGKYTSNQPQHF. The CDR3 DNA reads TGTGCCACAGGACAGGGGAAGTATACAAGCAATCAGCCCCAGCATTTT.

This clonotype was seen only a few times. V gene TRBV19 combines with J gene TRBJ1-1; D gene unclear. This CDR3 is built from 13 residues. The V gene lost 6 bases and the J gene lost 2 bases, with 10 bases spanning the gap. Germline-derived CDR1 and CDR2 are LNHDA and SQIVND (reference sequence). This CDR3 is CASSGRINTEAFF. Here the CDR3 DNA reads TGTGCCAGTAGCGGACGGATTAACACTGAAGCTTTCTTT.

The chain has TRBV5-1 and TRBJ1-1; 8 positions match TRBD1. Germline V gene data show CDR1 as SGHRS and CDR2 as YFSETQ. The CDR3 loop spans 14 amino acids. Losses at the gene ends were 4 bases for V and 1 base for J; bases not matched to a gene: 3. The CDR3 DNA is TGCGCCAGCAGCGACGGACAGGGGAACACTGAAGCTTTCTTT. Its translation: CASSDGQGNTEAFF.

This clonotype was counted ten times or more. The chain employs TRBV11-2 and TRBJ1-1; TRBD1 is a possible D gene (5 bases). Trimming shortened V by 0 bases and J by 3 bases, and 11 bases separated the two germline ends. Germline V CDR1 and CDR2: SGHAT, FQNNGV. The CDR3 loop spans 15 amino acids. CDR3 region: CASSLEGVVHTEAFF. The CDR3 DNA sequence: TGTGCCAGCAGCTTAGAGGGGGTAGTGCACACTGAAGCTTTCTTT.

This clonotype is a singleton in its sample. V usage is TRBV5-6 and J usage is TRBJ2-6, with D possibly being TRBD1 (5 bases). V lost 5 bases and J lost 2, with 17 bases in between. The CDR3 length is 17 residues. The germline gives CDR1 SGHDT, CDR2 YYEEEE. In nucleotides, the CDR3 is TGTGCCAGCAGTTCGGGCAGGGCGCTCCCTGGGGCCAACGTCCTGACTTTC. Its translation: CASSSGRALPGANVLTF.

The chain recombines TRBV9 with TRBJ2-7, with 7 bases matching TRBD2. Germline V CDR1 and CDR2: SGDLS, YYNGEE. V shed 0 bases, J shed 2 bases, and the junction held 5 bases outside the gene matches. The CDR3 runs to 15 residues. CDR3 DNA: TGTGCCAGCAGCGTAGAGGCTAGCGGAACCTACGAGCAGTACTTC. Translation gives CASSVEASGTYEQYF. The complete variable domain, with remaining parts taken from reference TRBV9 and TRBJ2-7, reads DSGVTQTPKHLITATGQRVTLRCSPRSGDLSVYWYQQSLDQGLQFLIQYYNGEERAKGNILERFSAQQFPDLHSELNLSSLELGDSALYFCASSVEASGTYEQYFGPGTRLTVT.

This clonotype has a count of ten or more. J is TRBJ2-1 and V is TRBV9, with TRBD2 identical over 11 bases. CDR1 is SGDLS, CDR2 YYNGEE, per germline. V dropped 5 bases and J dropped 5; count of bases not matched to a gene: 3. The CDR3 is 14 residues long. CDR3 amino acids: CASRPGLADNEQFF. CDR3 DNA sequence: TGTGCCAGCAGACCGGGACTAGCGGACAATGAGCAGTTCTTC.

The gene calls are TRBV19 and TRBJ2-7; 9 positions agree with TRBD2. J gave up 3 bases and V 1 base, and 4 bases lay outside the gene matches. Germline V CDR1 and CDR2: LNHDA, SQIVND (reference sequence). The CDR3 has 15 amino acids. The CDR3 region is CASSIAPSGNYEQYF. The DNA for the CDR3 is TGTGCCAGTAGTATAGCCCCTAGCGGGAACTACGAGCAGTACTTC.

This clonotype was counted many times. The V and J genes are TRBV15 and TRBJ2-7, with 11 bases fitting TRBD2. Per the germline V gene, CDR1 is LNHNV and CDR2 is YYDKDF (reference sequence). This CDR3 has 15 residues. The J segment lost 4 bases and the V segment lost 0 bases, leaving 2 bases of the junction unmatched. In nucleotides, the CDR3 is TGTGCCACCAGCAGAGATAGCGGGAGGGTTTACGAGCAGTACTTC. As protein: CATSRDSGRVYEQYF.